This TCR beta chain was identified during a study of beta chain features in type 1 diabetes. Background on the study: Patients and healthy donors were similar in age, gender and cell yields.

Isolated RNA was reverse transcribed in full, so expressed TCRB transcripts were sequenced. The method was immunoSEQ multiplex PCR; TCRdb's version includes in-frame clones alone and lacks a portion of them. The sample comprises hundreds of thousands of clones, under 13% of which are singletons, and approximately 0.015% rests with the top ten. This CDR3 comprises 17 residues. Per germline, CDR1 SGHTA and CDR2 FQGNSA. V was pared by 1 base and J by 0 bases, with 14 bases between. In all sorted populations, purity surpassed 95%. A note on this clone: The antigen remains undetermined.

Study results and limitations: TCRB CDR3s were moderately but significantly shorter in Type 1 diabetes patients in all four CD4+ subsets.

The chain links TRBV7-2 to TRBJ2-3; perhaps TRBD2 as D (5 bases). Sequenced material: naive CD4+ T cells from blood. The TCR comes from a man aged 25-45 years with type 1 diabetes. The CDR3 region is CASSLVGSALSTDTQYF. CDR3 in DNA: TGTGCCAGCAGCTTAGTCGGTAGCGCACTAAGCACAGATACGCAGTATTTT.